This T cell receptor (beta chain) is drawn from a study of cytomegalovirus exposure and HLA in healthy donors. Between the trimmed V and J ends, which lost 3 bases and 4 bases, there was a span of 13 bases. CDR1 MNHNY and CDR2 SVGAGI come from the germline V gene (reference sequence). The CDR3 is made up of 15 amino acids. The donors were healthy bone marrow donors. The PCR contained 60 Vbeta and 13 Jbeta primers. Method: immunoSEQ multiplex PCR; TCRdb's copy keeps in-frame clones and lacks some. This sample yields 160,000 or so clones, of which 70% to 85% are seen a single time; less than 4.5% belongs to the top ten. This clone was detected once.

The receptor's source is a man aged 25-40 years in good health and CMV-seropositive. The sequenced sample consisted of PBMCs. V gene TRBV6-6 combines with J gene TRBJ1-3; TRBD1 might be the D (5 bases). CDR3 sequence: CASSYGARVGNTIYF. Written as DNA, the CDR3 is TGTGCCAGCAGTTATGGGGCCCGGGTCGGAAACACCATATATTTT.